A single sample gave rise to the 6 T cell receptor beta chains below, sequenced in a study of blood T cell repertoires in COVID-19. Libraries were prepared by immunoSEQ multiplex PCR; TCRdb keeps only in-frame clonotypes and omits some of them. The sample has approximately 250,000 clones, about 88% seen once. The sequenced sample consisted of peripheral blood. The source is a woman aged 55-69 years with COVID-19, enrolled during active disease.

This sequence joins TRBV18 and TRBJ2-5; the D is unclear. This CDR3 comprises 12 residues. In germline, CDR1 is KGHSH, CDR2 LQKENI. V lost 3 bases to trimming and J lost 5 bases, with 7 bases between them. Written as DNA, the CDR3 is TGTGCCAGCTCACCCGAGAAGGAGACCCAGTACTTC. Translated, it gives CASSPEKETQYF.

The chain combines TRBV18 with TRBJ1-3; 7 bases agree with TRBD1. The J segment lost 0 bases and the V segment lost 4 bases, leaving 9 bases of the junction unmatched. CDR1 KGHSH and CDR2 LQKENI come from the germline V gene. CDR3 length: 17 amino acids. This CDR3 reads CASSLRQGGISGNTIYF. CDR3 bases: TGTGCCAGCTCACTACGACAGGGTGGAATCTCTGGAAACACCATATATTTT.

Only a few counts were recorded for this clone. The chain joins TRBV2 to TRBJ1-5; maybe TRBD1 (5 bases). The V gene lost 6 bases and the J gene lost 1 base, with 10 bases spanning the gap. The germline CDR1 and CDR2 sequences are SNHLY and FYNNEI. The CDR3 totals 14 residues. The CDR3 loop is CASSRAASNQPQHF. The DNA of the CDR3 is TGTGCCAGCAGCAGGGCGGCGAGCAATCAGCCCCAGCATTTT.

This sequence joins TRBV19 and TRBJ2-7, with D uncertain. CDR1 and CDR2 (germline): LNHDA, SQIVND (reference sequence). The CDR3 consists of 13 residues. The V end lost 3 bases, the J end lost 3 bases, and 9 bases lay between the germline ends. CDR3 bases: TGTGCCAGTAGTATTTCTCAGGACTACGAGCAGTACTTC. This codes for CASSISQDYEQYF.

J is TRBJ2-1 and V is TRBV7-9; tentatively, D is TRBD1 (6 bases). V lost 4 bases and J lost 5, with 9 bases in between. This CDR3 is 13 amino acids long. Germline V gene sequence: CDR1 SEHNR, CDR2 FQNEAQ (reference sequence). The CDR3 region has the DNA TGTGCCAGCAGCTACGGACAGCACAATGAGCAGTTCTTC. Translation: CASSYGQHNEQFF.

V and J are TRBV10-3 and TRBJ1-4; D gene uncertain. CDR3 length equals 16 residues. Germline CDR1 reads ENHRY; CDR2 reads SYGVKD. With 3 bases removed from V and 8 bases from J, the gap between germline ends came to 19 bases. The CDR3 region is CAISDPYRERGEKLFF. Here the CDR3 DNA reads TGTGCCATCAGTGACCCCTACAGAGAACGGGGAGAAAAACTGTTTTTT.